The rows below give T cell receptor beta chains drawn from one sample of a study of control samples from healthy donors and cancer patients. The data were produced by immunoSEQ multiplex PCR, yet TCRdb's version contains in-frame clones alone and is incomplete. Of around 200,000 clones listed, over 90% are singletons. Sequenced: blood. The origin of the receptors is a man over 45 in good health. Both conserved end residues are part of each CDR3. A D gene is named only where the DNA matches it firmly. Not every row has a clone size; where given, it reads once, few, many or a size class.

clone size: NA
J gene: TRBJ1-1
V gene: TRBV28
D gene: NA
CDR3 protein: CASSLLYRTGSGTEAFF
CDR3 DNA: TGTGCCAGCAGTTTATTATATCGGACCGGCTCAGGGACTGAAGCTTTCTTT

clone size: NA
J gene: TRBJ2-1
V gene: TRBV5-1
D gene: NA
CDR3 protein: CASSVRRLAAYNEQFF
CDR3 DNA: TGCGCCAGCAGCGTAAGAAGGCTAGCTGCCTACAATGAGCAGTTCTTC

clone size: NA
J gene: TRBJ2-2
V gene: TRBV7-2
D gene: TRBD2
CDR3 protein: CASSYWTSGGAGTGELFF
CDR3 DNA: TGTGCCAGCAGCTACTGGACTAGCGGGGGGGCTGGCACCGGGGAGCTGTTTTTT

clone size: NA
J gene: TRBJ2-7
V gene: TRBV5-1
D gene: NA
CDR3 protein: CASSFDSAEGEQYF
CDR3 DNA: TGCGCCAGCAGCTTCGACAGCGCGGAAGGAGAGCAGTACTTC

clone size: NA
J gene: TRBJ2-1
V gene: TRBV18
D gene: NA
CDR3 protein: CASSPGVEALF
CDR3 DNA: TGTGCCAGCTCACCGGGGGTGGAGGCGCTCTTC

clone size: NA
J gene: TRBJ2-3
V gene: TRBV24-1
D gene: NA
CDR3 protein: CATSDSKYTDTQYF
CDR3 DNA: TGTGCCACCAGTGATTCCAAATACACAGATACGCAGTATTTT

clone size: NA
J gene: TRBJ2-1
V gene: TRBV6-6
D gene: TRBD2
CDR3 protein: CASSVQAGFYNEQFF
CDR3 DNA: TGTGCCAGCAGTGTCCAAGCGGGGTTCTACAATGAGCAGTTCTTC

clone size: NA
J gene: TRBJ1-2
V gene: TRBV12-3/TRBV12-4
D gene: NA
CDR3 protein: CAIQTVNYGYTF
CDR3 DNA: TGTGCCATCCAGACGGTTAACTATGGCTACACCTTC

clone size: NA
J gene: TRBJ2-1
V gene: TRBV5-5
D gene: TRBD1
CDR3 protein: CASSLVGSGTGGVGQFF
CDR3 DNA: TGTGCCAGCAGCTTGGTAGGGTCCGGGACAGGGGGCGTGGGGCAGTTCTTC

clone size: NA
J gene: TRBJ2-1
V gene: TRBV19
D gene: NA
CDR3 protein: CASSIVGGTSNEQFF
CDR3 DNA: TGTGCCAGTAGTATAGTGGGGGGTACCAGCAATGAGCAGTTCTTC

clone size: NA
J gene: TRBJ2-2
V gene: TRBV5-1
D gene: TRBD1
CDR3 protein: CASSWDRGSTGELFF
CDR3 DNA: TGCGCCAGCAGCTGGGACAGGGGGTCCACCGGGGAGCTGTTTTTT

clone size: NA
J gene: TRBJ1-2
V gene: TRBV6-5
D gene: TRBD1
CDR3 protein: CASSYTDRNYGYTF
CDR3 DNA: TGTGCCAGCAGCTACACGGACAGGAACTATGGCTACACCTTC

clone size: NA
J gene: TRBJ2-7
V gene: TRBV10-2
D gene: NA
CDR3 protein: CASSPGQTYEQYF
CDR3 DNA: TGCGCCAGCAGCCCAGGACAGACCTACGAGCAGTACTTC

clone size: NA
J gene: TRBJ2-3
V gene: TRBV9
D gene: NA
CDR3 protein: CASSVGPVGTDTQYF
CDR3 DNA: TGTGCCAGCAGCGTAGGTCCCGTCGGCACAGATACGCAGTATTTT

clone size: NA
J gene: TRBJ2-7
V gene: TRBV6-5
D gene: NA
CDR3 protein: CARAARTVYEQYF
CDR3 DNA: TGTGCCAGGGCAGCTCGGACAGTCTACGAGCAGTACTTC

clone size: NA
J gene: TRBJ2-1
V gene: TRBV3-1/TRBV3-2
D gene: TRBD2
CDR3 protein: CASSQVRTSFSYNEQFF
CDR3 DNA: TGTGCCAGCAGCCAAGTACGGACTAGCTTCTCCTACAATGAGCAGTTCTTC

clone size: NA
J gene: TRBJ2-2
V gene: TRBV11-3
D gene: NA
CDR3 protein: CASSEMGAAGTGELFF
CDR3 DNA: TGTGCCAGCAGCGAAATGGGGGCGGCGGGCACCGGGGAGCTGTTTTTT

clone size: NA
J gene: TRBJ1-4
V gene: TRBV19
D gene: TRBD1
CDR3 protein: CASTKRGQTNEKLFF
CDR3 DNA: TGTGCCAGTACCAAGAGGGGACAGACTAATGAAAAACTGTTTTTT

clone size: NA
J gene: TRBJ1-6
V gene: TRBV4-3
D gene: NA
CDR3 protein: CASSQDHATPLHF
CDR3 DNA: TGCGCCAGCAGCCAAGACCACGCGACACCCCTCCACTTT

clone size: NA
J gene: TRBJ2-2
V gene: TRBV5-1
D gene: NA
CDR3 protein: CASSLDRVFTGELFF
CDR3 DNA: TGCGCCAGCAGCTTGGACCGCGTCTTCACCGGGGAGCTGTTTTTT

clone size: NA
J gene: TRBJ1-2
V gene: TRBV5-1
D gene: NA
CDR3 protein: CASSQDRTRPNYGYTF
CDR3 DNA: TGCGCCAGCAGTCAAGACAGGACTAGACCCAACTATGGCTACACCTTC

clone size: NA
J gene: TRBJ2-3
V gene: TRBV14
D gene: TRBD2
CDR3 protein: CASSRQTSLDLSDTQYF
CDR3 DNA: TGTGCCAGCAGCCGACAGACTAGCTTGGATCTCTCGGATACGCAGTATTTT

clone size: NA
J gene: TRBJ1-1
V gene: TRBV6-5
D gene: NA
CDR3 protein: CASSYGGVGNTEAFF
CDR3 DNA: TGTGCCAGCAGTTACGGGGGGGTGGGGAACACTGAAGCTTTCTTT

clone size: NA
J gene: TRBJ1-3
V gene: TRBV6-5
D gene: TRBD1
CDR3 protein: CASSSDRTSGNTIYF
CDR3 DNA: TGTGCCAGCAGTTCGGACAGGACCTCTGGAAACACCATATATTTT

clone size: NA
J gene: TRBJ2-2
V gene: TRBV5-1
D gene: NA
CDR3 protein: CASSFAWPNTGELFF
CDR3 DNA: TGCGCCAGCAGCTTCGCATGGCCGAACACCGGGGAGCTGTTTTTT

clone size: once
J gene: TRBJ2-1
V gene: TRBV7-2
D gene: TRBD2
CDR3 protein: CASSLGLAGGSSYNEQFF
CDR3 DNA: TGTGCCAGCAGCTTAGGACTAGCGGGGGGGAGCTCCTACAATGAGCAGTTCTTC

clone size: NA
J gene: TRBJ1-6
V gene: TRBV4-1
D gene: TRBD1
CDR3 protein: CASSQEPGQGNSPLHF
CDR3 DNA: TGCGCCAGCAGCCAGGAACCGGGACAGGGGAATTCACCCCTCCACTTT

clone size: once
J gene: TRBJ1-1
V gene: TRBV4-1
D gene: NA
CDR3 protein: CASRRGSSTEAFF
CDR3 DNA: TGCGCCAGCAGGCGTGGTAGTAGCACTGAAGCTTTCTTT

clone size: NA
J gene: TRBJ1-4
V gene: TRBV5-1
D gene: NA
CDR3 protein: CASSRLGDNEKLFF
CDR3 DNA: TGCGCCAGCAGCCGACTAGGGGATAATGAAAAACTGTTTTTT

clone size: NA
J gene: TRBJ2-6
V gene: TRBV2
D gene: TRBD1
CDR3 protein: CASSRTGVSGANVLTF
CDR3 DNA: TGTGCCAGCAGTAGGACAGGGGTCTCTGGGGCCAACGTCCTGACTTTC

clone size: once
J gene: TRBJ1-1
V gene: TRBV18
D gene: NA
CDR3 protein: CASSPLQGYTEAFF
CDR3 DNA: TGTGCCAGCTCACCACTACAGGGCTACACTGAAGCTTTCTTT

clone size: NA
J gene: TRBJ1-2
V gene: TRBV7-9
D gene: NA
CDR3 protein: CASSPYAQQGRRYGYTF
CDR3 DNA: TGTGCCAGCAGCCCCTACGCCCAGCAGGGGCGTAGGTATGGCTACACCTTC

clone size: NA
J gene: TRBJ2-7
V gene: TRBV30
D gene: TRBD1
CDR3 protein: CAWSVGTGSSYEQYF
CDR3 DNA: TGTGCCTGGAGTGTGGGGACAGGGAGCTCCTACGAGCAGTACTTC

clone size: NA
J gene: TRBJ1-1
V gene: TRBV19
D gene: NA
CDR3 protein: CASSTLIANTEAFF
CDR3 DNA: TGTGCCAGTAGTACCTTAATCGCGAACACTGAAGCTTTCTTT

clone size: NA
J gene: TRBJ1-5
V gene: TRBV28
D gene: NA
CDR3 protein: CASTGTSNQPQHF
CDR3 DNA: TGTGCCAGCACTGGGACATCCAATCAGCCCCAGCATTTT

clone size: NA
J gene: TRBJ2-2
V gene: TRBV14
D gene: NA
CDR3 protein: CASSPRANTGELFF
CDR3 DNA: TGTGCCAGCAGCCCCCGGGCTAACACCGGGGAGCTGTTTTTT

clone size: NA
J gene: TRBJ1-5
V gene: TRBV28
D gene: NA
CDR3 protein: CASRLHRQAPDQPQHF
CDR3 DNA: TGTGCCAGCAGATTACACCGACAGGCCCCTGATCAGCCCCAGCATTTT

clone size: NA
J gene: TRBJ2-2
V gene: TRBV7-2
D gene: NA
CDR3 protein: CASSLYLGGGRDTGELFF
CDR3 DNA: TGTGCCAGCAGCTTATACTTAGGAGGGGGCCGTGACACCGGGGAGCTGTTTTTT

clone size: NA
J gene: TRBJ2-2
V gene: TRBV5-1
D gene: NA
CDR3 protein: CASSLDPAGNTGELFF
CDR3 DNA: TGCGCCAGCAGCTTAGATCCAGCGGGGAACACCGGGGAGCTGTTTTTT

clone size: NA
J gene: TRBJ1-6
V gene: TRBV30
D gene: TRBD1
CDR3 protein: CAWSPPDRGYYSPLHF
CDR3 DNA: TGTGCCTGGAGTCCACCGGACAGGGGGTACTATTCACCCCTCCACTTT

clone size: once
J gene: TRBJ1-2
V gene: TRBV7-2
D gene: NA
CDR3 protein: CASSLQGLANYGYTF
CDR3 DNA: TGTGCCAGCAGCCTACAGGGATTAGCTAACTATGGCTACACCTTC

clone size: NA
J gene: TRBJ2-7
V gene: TRBV5-4
D gene: NA
CDR3 protein: CASSPAASYEQYF
CDR3 DNA: TGTGCCAGCAGCCCGGCGGCATCCTACGAGCAGTACTTC

clone size: NA
J gene: TRBJ1-1
V gene: TRBV7-8
D gene: NA
CDR3 protein: CASSLSTENTEAFF
CDR3 DNA: TGTGCCAGCAGCTTAAGTACAGAGAACACTGAAGCTTTCTTT

clone size: NA
J gene: TRBJ1-4
V gene: TRBV28
D gene: TRBD1
CDR3 protein: CASSPGQGVVNEKLFF
CDR3 DNA: TGTGCCAGCAGCCCGGGACAGGGGGTCGTTAATGAAAAACTGTTTTTT

clone size: NA
J gene: TRBJ2-7
V gene: TRBV5-6
D gene: NA
CDR3 protein: CASTAGVGYEQYF
CDR3 DNA: TGTGCCAGCACCGCAGGGGTTGGGTACGAGCAGTACTTC

clone size: once
J gene: TRBJ1-4
V gene: TRBV30
D gene: NA
CDR3 protein: CAWKGLNEKLFF
CDR3 DNA: TGTGCCTGGAAGGGGTTAAATGAAAAACTGTTTTTT

clone size: NA
J gene: TRBJ1-5
V gene: TRBV19
D gene: NA
CDR3 protein: CASSTGSGYRQPQHF
CDR3 DNA: TGTGCCAGTAGTACAGGCTCAGGGTATCGCCAGCCCCAGCATTTT

clone size: NA
J gene: TRBJ2-5
V gene: TRBV6-5
D gene: TRBD1
CDR3 protein: CASRDRKETQYF
CDR3 DNA: TGTGCCAGCCGGGACAGGAAAGAGACCCAGTACTTC

clone size: NA
J gene: TRBJ2-1
V gene: TRBV11-2
D gene: NA
CDR3 protein: CASSSDRYNEQFF
CDR3 DNA: TGTGCCAGCAGCTCCGACAGGTACAATGAGCAGTTCTTC

clone size: once
J gene: TRBJ1-2
V gene: TRBV27
D gene: NA
CDR3 protein: CASSYREGDGYTF
CDR3 DNA: TGTGCCAGCAGTTACAGGGAGGGGGATGGCTACACCTTC

clone size: NA
J gene: TRBJ2-2
V gene: TRBV6-6
D gene: NA
CDR3 protein: CASSLVQGNTGELFF
CDR3 DNA: TGTGCCAGCAGCTTGGTGCAGGGGAACACCGGGGAGCTGTTTTTT

clone size: NA
J gene: TRBJ2-3
V gene: TRBV6-5
D gene: NA
CDR3 protein: CASSRGLGLTDTQYF
CDR3 DNA: TGTGCCAGCAGCCGGGGGCTGGGCCTCACAGATACGCAGTATTTT

clone size: NA
J gene: TRBJ2-7
V gene: TRBV5-1
D gene: NA
CDR3 protein: CASSIDRLPYEQYF
CDR3 DNA: TGCGCCAGCAGCATCGACAGACTCCCCTACGAGCAGTACTTC